These 24 T cell receptor beta chains came from one sample sequenced in a study of vaccination effects on CD4 cells after COVID-19. Viral peptide pool expansion of antigen-specific CD4+ T cells preceded sequencing in the ViraFEST assay. The authors isolated CD4+ T cells after about 10 days of culture. Each participant received a vaccine that was either BNT162b2 or mRNA-1273, given as two doses. Profiling relied on immunoSEQ multiplex PCR, and the TCRdb table lists in-frame clones only, not all of them. Of about 20,000 clones in the sample, 60% to 75% were seen once. The antigens for these receptors are not known. The input for sequencing was CD4+ T cells from PBMCs cultured with HCoV-NL63 spike peptides, taken after COVID-19 vaccination. The receptors come from a human donor who received a COVID-19 vaccine.

The gene calls are TRBV2 and TRBJ2-1, with TRBD2 as a possible D gene (6 bases). The CDR3 runs to 16 residues. Trimming left V 4 bases short and J 5 bases short, with 18 bases between. Germline values: CDR1 SNHLY, CDR2 FYNNEI. The CDR3 reads CASSVLAGRRDNEQFF. CDR3 DNA: TGTGCCAGCAGTGTTTTAGCCGGGAGAAGGGACAATGAGCAGTTCTTC.

This clone came up once. The V call is TRBV19, the J call TRBJ1-3, with no clear D. CDR1 is LNHDA and CDR2 is SQIVND in the germline V gene (reference sequence). The V end lost 7 bases, the J end lost 0 bases, and 22 bases lay between the germline ends. This CDR3 has 18 residues. The CDR3 loop reads CASTLGRTPLSSGNTIYF. The CDR3, as DNA: TGTGCCAGTACTTTGGGTCGGACTCCGCTCTCCTCTGGAAACACCATATATTTT. The complete variable domain, with remaining parts taken from reference TRBV19 and TRBJ1-3, reads DGGITQSPKYLFRKEGQNVTLSCEQNLNHDAMYWYRQDPGQGLRLIYYSQIVNDFQKGDIAEGYSVSREKKESFPLTVTSAQKNPTAFYLCASTLGRTPLSSGNTIYFGEGSWLTVV.

The J gene is TRBJ2-7, the V gene TRBV4-1, with TRBD2 matching over 8 bases. The CDR3 has 16 residues. The V gene end was trimmed by 2 bases and the J gene end by 3 bases; junction bases not matched to a gene: 9. CDR1 and CDR2 (germline): MGHRA, YSYEKL. The chain's CDR3 is CASSQFTSGAVYEQYF. CDR3 nucleotides: TGCGCCAGCAGCCAATTTACTAGCGGAGCCGTCTACGAGCAGTACTTC.

The chain carries TRBV3-1 (or the pseudogene TRBV3-2) and TRBJ1-1; 10 positions agree with TRBD1. The CDR3 contains 15 residues. CDR1 and CDR2 from the germline V gene are LGHDT and YNNKEL (reference sequence). Unmatched junction bases numbered 6, after V lost 2 bases and J lost 6 bases. CDR3 nucleotides: TGTGCCAGCAGCCAACCGGGACAGGGGATCGCTGAAGCTTTCTTT. This sequence encodes CASSQPGQGIAEAFF.

The CDR3 nucleotides are TGTGCCAGCAGTCGTAAAAGGACTAGCGGCACAGATACGCAGTATTTT. Its translation is CASSRKRTSGTDTQYF. This rearrangement joins TRBV27 to TRBJ2-3, with TRBD2 matching 9 bases. The CDR3 contains 16 residues. Germline loops: CDR1 MNHEY, CDR2 SMNVEV (reference sequence). The V gene end was trimmed by 5 bases and the J gene end by 1 base; junction bases not matched to a gene: 7.

This clone was counted between two and nine times. J is TRBJ2-2 and V is TRBV12-3 or TRBV12-4; D not certain. The CDR3 is 13 amino acids. V lost 7 bases, J lost 4 bases, and 10 bases lay in between. The CDR3 DNA reads TGTGCCAGCACCCCCCAGGCCACCGGGGAGCTGTTTTTT. Protein: CASTPQATGELFF.

This rearrangement joins TRBV7-9 to TRBJ2-3, with 10 bases aligning to TRBD2. V was clipped by 3 bases and J by 7 bases; unmatched bases: 7. Germline lookup yields CDR1 SEHNR and CDR2 FQNEAQ (reference sequence). The CDR3 runs 15 residues. The CDR3 nucleotides read TGTGCCAGCAGCTTCTCTAGCGGGAGAAGAAATACGCAGTATTTT. Its protein product is CASSFSSGRRNTQYF.

The chain has TRBV6-5 and TRBJ1-5; possible D gene TRBD1, 5 bases. The V gene lost 8 bases and the J gene lost 2 bases, with 10 bases spanning the gap. In germline, CDR1 is MNHEY, CDR2 SVGAGI. The CDR3 is 13 amino acids. CDR3 nucleotides: TGTGCCAGCGGGGCGGGCGGCAATCAGCCCCAGCATTTT. This translates into CASGAGGNQPQHF.

This sequence joins TRBV14 and TRBJ1-2, with 8 bases fitting TRBD1. V dropped 4 bases and J dropped 7; count of bases not matched to a gene: 5. The V gene's germline CDR1 is SGHDN and CDR2 FVKESK. The CDR3 is made up of 13 amino acids. CDR3 loop: CASSLGQVFGYTF. DNA of the CDR3: TGTGCCAGCAGCCTGGGACAGGTCTTTGGCTACACCTTC. Complete variable domain (other parts from reference TRBV14 and TRBJ1-2): EAGVTQFPSHSVIEKGQTVTLRCDPISGHDNLYWYRRVMGKEIKFLLHFVKESKQDESGMPNNRFLAERTGGTYSTLKVQPAELEDSGVYFCASSLGQVFGYTFGSGTRLTVV.

The rearrangement joins TRBV6-4 to TRBJ2-2, with 8 bases matching TRBD1. V lost 0 bases, J lost 3 bases, and 0 bases stayed unmatched. The CDR3 length is 15 residues. Germline CDR1 reads MRHNA; CDR2 reads SNTAGT. DNA of the CDR3: TGTGCCAGCAGTGACTCACAGGGGGACACCGGGGAGCTGTTTTTT. This codes for CASSDSQGDTGELFF.

The rearrangement joins TRBV3-1 (or the pseudogene TRBV3-2) to TRBJ2-7; D remains ambiguous. Germline CDR1 LGHDT, CDR2 YNNKEL (reference sequence). V dropped 1 base and J dropped 4 bases, with 17 bases sitting between them. This CDR3 has 16 amino acids. The CDR3 bases are TGTGCCAGCAGCCAAGTCGCCGGCCCCGAGCCGTACGAGCAGTACTTC. Its protein is CASSQVAGPEPYEQYF.

This rearrangement joins TRBV7-9 to TRBJ2-2; D unresolved. Germline V gene lookup returns CDR1 SEHNR and CDR2 FQNEAQ (reference sequence). V lost 0 bases to trimming and J lost 4 bases, with 9 bases between them. This CDR3 is 15 amino acids long. Here the CDR3 reads CASSLASQLTGELFF. In nucleotides, the CDR3 is TGTGCCAGCAGCTTAGCGTCACAGCTCACCGGGGAGCTGTTTTTT.

The V gene is TRBV19, the J gene TRBJ2-7; D is ambiguous. CDR3 length: 15 residues. Trimming removed 3 bases at V and 2 bases at J, with 14 bases between. CDR1 is LNHDA, CDR2 SQIVND, per germline (reference sequence). DNA of the CDR3: TGTGCCAGTAGTATCAGTTTTTATAGTCCCTACGAGCAGTACTTC. Its translation is CASSISFYSPYEQYF.

This clone was counted a few times. The chain carries TRBV7-9 and TRBJ2-2, with 7 nucleotides matching TRBD1. CDR3 size: 15 residues. With V trimmed by 5 bases and J by 2 bases, 5 bases remained unmatched. CDR1 and CDR2 (germline): SEHNR, FQNEAQ (reference sequence). This CDR3 reads CASSLDRTNTGELFF. The CDR3 DNA is TGTGCCAGCAGCCTGGACAGGACCAACACCGGGGAGCTGTTTTTT.

This clone was detected only a few times. The rearrangement joins TRBV3-1 (or the pseudogene TRBV3-2) to TRBJ1-1, with a possible D match to TRBD1 (6 bases). The V and J ends lost 6 bases and 3 bases respectively, with 14 bases between them. This CDR3 spans 14 amino acids. Germline CDR1 LGHDT, CDR2 YNNKEL (reference sequence). Here the CDR3 reads CASREQGRYTEAFF. In nucleotides, the CDR3 is TGTGCCAGCAGAGAACAGGGAAGGTACACTGAAGCTTTCTTT.

This chain joins TRBV23-1 and TRBJ2-7, with a weak D call TRBD1 (7 bases). TRBV23-1 is recorded as an ORF, its role being uncertain. V was cut by 4 bases and J by 13 bases, with 23 bases left in between. The CDR3 totals 14 residues. The CDR3 nucleotides read TGCGCCAGCAGTCTCGGGGGACAGCCTACCTCGGGTTACTTC. Amino acid sequence: CASSLGGQPTSGYF.

The CDR3 region is CASSLGGGSRETQYF. Here the CDR3 DNA reads TGTGCCAGCAGCTTAGGGGGGGGATCGAGGGAGACCCAGTACTTC. This sequence joins TRBV11-2 and TRBJ2-5; 7 nucleotides align to TRBD2. The CDR3 loop spans 15 amino acids. With V trimmed by 1 base and J by 5 bases, 7 bases remained unmatched. Germline CDR1 is SGHAT and CDR2 is FQNNGV.

This chain connects TRBV12-3 or TRBV12-4 to TRBJ1-2; D is perhaps TRBD1 (6 bases). V was pared by 6 bases and J by 8 bases, with 16 bases between. CDR3 length equals 13 residues. DNA of the CDR3: TGTGCCAGCAGACCTCCAGGGGTGAGGGGCTACACCTTC. Protein product: CASRPPGVRGYTF.

V and J are TRBV7-2 and TRBJ1-5; D is undetermined. This CDR3 contains 12 residues. The germline V gene encodes CDR1 SGHTA and CDR2 FQGNSA. V dropped 6 bases and J dropped 5 bases, with 8 bases sitting between them. The CDR3 sequence: CASRLTDQPQHF. The CDR3 DNA is TGTGCCAGCAGACTAACGGATCAGCCCCAGCATTTT.

This clone appeared once. The chain carries TRBV18 and TRBJ1-5; TRBD1 matches 8 bases. CDR1 and CDR2 (germline): KGHSH, LQKENI. With 2 bases clipped from V and 6 bases from J, the junction kept 6 bases outside the gene matches. This CDR3 has 15 amino acids. CDR3: CASSPGQGAGQPQHF. Here the CDR3 DNA reads TGTGCCAGCTCACCAGGCCAGGGGGCCGGTCAGCCCCAGCATTTT.

The chain links TRBV7-6 to TRBJ2-1, with D perhaps matching TRBD1 or TRBD2 (5 bases each). Germline V lookup: CDR1 SGHVS, CDR2 FNYEAQ. CDR3 length: 15 amino acids. Trimming pared 3 bases from V and 5 bases from J, leaving 14 bases between. The CDR3 DNA is TGTGCCAGCAGCTTCCCGCTGGGACGCAACAATGAGCAGTTCTTC. It yields the protein CASSFPLGRNNEQFF.

CDR3 loop: CASSLQPSRGPYGYTF. The CDR3 DNA is TGTGCCAGCAGTTTGCAGCCAAGTCGGGGCCCCTATGGCTACACCTTC. This rearrangement joins TRBV27 to TRBJ1-2; D possibly corresponds to TRBD1 (5 bases). The length of the CDR3 is 16 residues. V was cut by 3 bases and J by 4 bases, with 18 bases left in between. Germline V gives CDR1 MNHEY, CDR2 SMNVEV (reference sequence).

This chain uses TRBV3-1 (or the pseudogene TRBV3-2) with TRBJ2-7; 10 bases match TRBD2. This CDR3 spans 15 amino acids. Looked up from germline, CDR1 is LGHDT and CDR2 is YNNKEL (reference sequence). The V segment lost 5 bases and the J segment 7 bases; nucleotides outside the gene matches: 11. The CDR3 sequence: CASSFTSGESREQYF. CDR3 coding DNA: TGTGCCAGCAGCTTTACTAGCGGGGAGAGTCGGGAGCAGTACTTC.

This sequence joins TRBV27 and TRBJ2-1; 11 nucleotides match TRBD2. The CDR3 runs 14 residues. CDR1 MNHEY and CDR2 SMNVEV come from the germline V gene (reference sequence). With V trimmed by 8 bases and J by 4 bases, 4 bases remained unmatched. The CDR3 sequence: CASQRTSGYNEQFF. The DNA for the CDR3 is TGTGCCAGCCAGAGGACTAGCGGGTACAATGAGCAGTTCTTC.